The sequence of this T cell receptor (beta chain) was determined in a study of PD-1 blockade in classical Hodgkin lymphoma. In regard to this clone: The antigen remains unidentified.

CDR3 length equals 14 residues. The V gene lost 2 bases and the J gene lost 6 bases, with 14 bases spanning the gap. Germline loops: CDR1 SGHTA, CDR2 FQGNSA. Regarding the study as a whole: After ASCT, patients who started nivolumab under 1 year later were excluded. Baseline diversity in complete responders resembled that of newly diagnosed patients. Newly diagnosed patients reportedly trailed healthy donors in baseline TCR diversity.

Using immunoSEQ multiplex PCR, the repertoire was profiled, and TCRdb retains in-frame clones only, with some absent. The table has 10,000 to 15,000 clones, roughly 75% seen once; the top ten hold 24%. All the patients suffered relapse after autologous stem cell transplantation, and brentuximab vedotin exposure differed. Best outcomes ranged across complete response, partial response and progressive disease. Sequenced here: peripheral blood mononuclear cells (PBMCs), sampled at baseline. J is TRBJ2-7 and V is TRBV7-2, with D possibly TRBD1 on 6 matching bases. The sequence came from a human donor with classical Hodgkin lymphoma. CDR3 bases: TGTGCCAGCAGCTTAACGCCAGGGGTAGGCGAGCAGTACTTC. This sequence encodes CASSLTPGVGEQYF.